This is a list of T cell receptor beta chains from one sample in a study of shared clonotypes between healthy human individuals. Using immunoSEQ multiplex PCR, the repertoire was profiled, and TCRdb retains in-frame clones only, with some absent. This sample has 450,000 to 500,000 clones; 70% to 80% occur once, and the top ten carry around 12%. The sequenced material came from PBMCs. These TCRs come from a woman in her thirties or forties in good health. Some clones in this sample may be carry-over from other donors' samples. Both conserved end residues are part of each CDR3. A D gene is named only where the DNA matches it firmly. Some rows mark clone size as missing; the rest say once, few, many or name a class of expanded clone.

>TRBJ2-2|TRBD1|TRBV28|NA
CASGTGATGELFF
TGTGCGTCCGGGACAGGGGCCACCGGGGAGCTGTTTTTT
>TRBJ2-3|NA|TRBV27|NA
CASSLRGGLGGSATDTQYF
TGTGCCAGCAGTTTAAGGGGGGGCTTGGGCGGGAGCGCGACAGATACGCAGTATTTT
>TRBJ2-1|NA|TRBV7-9|NA
CASSADGYGLEEQFF
TGTGCCAGCAGCGCCGACGGCTACGGCCTAGAAGAGCAGTTCTTC
>TRBJ2-7|TRBD2|TRBV5-5|once
CASSLPGTSGSRQYF
TGTGCCAGCAGCTTGCCCGGGACTAGCGGGAGCCGGCAGTACTTC
>TRBJ2-1|NA|TRBV9|many
CASSGRRPGSYNEQFF
TGTGCCAGCAGCGGTCGACGACCGGGCTCCTACAATGAGCAGTTCTTC
>TRBJ2-7|NA|TRBV5-5|NA
CASSSRAGPTYEQYF
TGTGCCAGCAGCTCCCGCGCGGGACCTACCTACGAGCAGTACTTC
>TRBJ1-1|NA|TRBV30|few
CAWSVSLRMNTEAFF
TGTGCCTGGAGTGTAAGTCTTCGCATGAACACTGAAGCTTTCTTT
>TRBJ2-7|TRBD2|TRBV28|NA
CASSTRLAGVGEQYF
TGTGCCAGCAGTACGCGGCTAGCGGGAGTGGGAGAGCAGTACTTC
>TRBJ2-7|NA|TRBV5-4|NA
CASSLGQHYEQYF
TGTGCCAGCAGCTTGGGTCAGCACTACGAGCAGTACTTC
>TRBJ1-2|TRBD1|TRBV7-2|NA
CASSFRDRVGYTF
TGTGCCAGCAGCTTCCGGGACAGGGTTGGCTACACCTTC
>TRBJ1-6|NA|TRBV10-3|many
CAISELGQSGNSPLHF
TGTGCCATCAGTGAGTTGGGGCAGTCCGGTAATTCACCCCTCCACTTT
>TRBJ2-7|TRBD1|TRBV5-1|NA
CASSSRQGKGSYEQYF
TGCGCCAGCAGCTCCCGACAGGGAAAGGGGTCCTACGAGCAGTACTTC
>TRBJ2-2|TRBD1|TRBV28|NA
CASEGVGTGQDITGELFF
TGTGCCAGCGAGGGGGTTGGAACGGGACAGGACATCACCGGGGAGCTGTTTTTT
>TRBJ2-7|NA|TRBV28|NA
CASSTLRGGPGVPYEQYF
TGTGCCAGCAGTACCCTGAGGGGGGGCCCTGGCGTTCCCTACGAGCAGTACTTC
>TRBJ2-3|NA|TRBV5-1|NA
CASSLRGPDTQYF
TGCGCCAGCAGCTTGCGGGGGCCAGATACGCAGTATTTT
>TRBJ2-7|NA|TRBV9|NA
CASSEGGTGQDEQYF
TGTGCCAGCAGCGAGGGGGGAACCGGACAAGACGAGCAGTACTTC
>TRBJ2-7|NA|TRBV11-2|NA
CASSLGPMSSYEQYF
TGTGCCAGCAGCCTAGGACCTATGAGCTCCTACGAGCAGTACTTC
>TRBJ2-1|NA|TRBV11-1|NA
CASSFGMASFGGEQFF
TGTGCCAGCAGCTTTGGGATGGCGAGTTTCGGCGGTGAGCAGTTCTTC
>TRBJ2-7|NA|TRBV19|NA
CASSSGSYEQYF
TGTGCCAGTAGTAGCGGCTCCTACGAGCAGTACTTC
>TRBJ1-1|TRBD1|TRBV5-6|NA
CASSLLDRETTEAFF
TGTGCCAGCAGCTTGTTGGACAGGGAGACCACTGAAGCTTTCTTT
>TRBJ2-3|TRBD1|TRBV7-7|NA
CASSLSPGGSTDTQYF
TGTGCTAGCAGCTTATCGCCAGGGGGCTCGACAGATACGCAGTATTTT
>TRBJ2-1|TRBD2|TRBV30|few
CAWSLLLPGLAGLFYNEQFF
TGTGCCTGGAGTTTATTATTACCGGGACTAGCGGGATTGTTCTACAATGAGCAGTTCTTC
>TRBJ2-3|NA|TRBV28|NA
CASSLGDFTDTQYF
TGTGCCAGCAGTCTCGGGGACTTTACAGATACGCAGTATTTT
>TRBJ2-7|TRBD1|TRBV27|NA
CASRGTGSYEQYF
TGTGCCAGCAGAGGGACAGGCTCCTACGAGCAGTACTTC
>TRBJ1-1|TRBD1|TRBV2|once
CASSGDRNTEAFF
TGTGCCAGCAGTGGGGACAGGAACACTGAAGCTTTCTTT
>TRBJ2-2|TRBD2|TRBV7-6|few
CASKSGSANTGELFF
TGTGCCAGCAAGAGCGGGAGTGCGAACACCGGGGAGCTGTTTTTT
>TRBJ2-7|NA|TRBV10-1|few
CASSEFSSYEQYF
TGCGCCAGCAGTGAGTTCAGTTCCTACGAGCAGTACTTC
>TRBJ2-1|TRBD1|TRBV29-1|NA
CSVDKDRSYNEQFF
TGCAGCGTTGATAAGGACAGGTCATACAATGAGCAGTTCTTC
>TRBJ2-5|TRBD1|TRBV30|few
CAWSVGQAGTQYF
TGTGCCTGGAGTGTAGGACAGGCGGGGACCCAGTACTTC
>TRBJ2-7|NA|TRBV6-6|NA
CASSYRGGDYEQYF
TGTGCCAGCAGTTACAGGGGGGGGGACTACGAGCAGTACTTC
>TRBJ1-3|NA|TRBV5-4|NA
CASSFGGRSGNTIYF
TGTGCCAGCAGCTTCGGCGGTCGCTCTGGAAACACCATATATTTT
>TRBJ1-2|TRBD1|TRBV30|many
CAWSDGGQGWSYGYTF
TGTGCCTGGAGTGACGGGGGACAGGGGTGGTCCTATGGCTACACCTTC
>TRBJ2-3|TRBD2|TRBV4-1|NA
CASSRGLAGGEDTQYF
TGCGCCAGCAGCCGGGGACTAGCGGGAGGGGAAGATACGCAGTATTTT
>TRBJ1-4|NA|TRBV6-1|NA
CASNVMGSANEKLFF
TGTGCCAGCAATGTGATGGGTTCAGCTAATGAAAAACTGTTTTTT
>TRBJ1-2|NA|TRBV6-5|NA
CASSPSWDYGYTF
TGTGCCAGCAGCCCCTCGTGGGACTATGGCTACACCTTC
>TRBJ2-3|NA|TRBV6-6|NA
CASSYGSTDTQYF
TGTGCCAGCAGTTACGGCAGCACAGATACGCAGTATTTT